This TCR beta chain comes out of a study of early T cells in non-severe SARS-CoV-2 infection. CDR3 length: 14 residues. From germline, CDR1 is SGHRS and CDR2 YFSETQ. V was cut by 0 bases and J by 9 bases, with 13 bases left in between. This clonotype was seen ten or more times. TCRdb analysed the 5' RACE reads with MiXCR anew, one entry per CDR3 protein. The repertoire holds more than 60,000 distinct CDR3 sequences, with 9.5% as singletons. The sample comprised whole blood. This TCR derives from an adult who was a healthcare worker with PCR-confirmed SARS-CoV-2 infection or an uninfected control (not recorded which). The chain is built from TRBV5-1 and TRBJ2-1; D gene unclear. The chain's CDR3 is CASSLVGGRAEQFF. In nucleotides, the CDR3 is TGCGCCAGCAGCTTGGTTGGCGGACGGGCTGAGCAGTTCTTC.